One T cell receptor (beta chain) is described in this entry. One end of the junction does not line up with germline, which may come from a read error. Each CDR3 protein is one row after TCRdb ran MiXCR on the 5' RACE reads. In the table there are about 70,000 distinct CDR3 sequences, 4.5% to 6% of which are singletons. The CDR3 spans 15 residues. The germline gives CDR1 LGHNA, CDR2 YNFKEQ. The data were taken from a study of early T cells in non-severe SARS-CoV-2 infection. This TCR was recovered from an adult who was a healthcare worker with PCR-confirmed SARS-CoV-2 infection or an uninfected control (not recorded which). Sequences were derived from whole blood, sampled at baseline. V usage is TRBV4-2 and J usage is TRBJ2-1; 7 bases fit TRBD2. CDR3 residues: CVSSALAGVPDEQFF. The CDR3 DNA reads TGTGTCAGCTCAGCCTTGGCGGGAGTGCCCGATGAGCAGTTCTTC.